This TCR beta chain was sequenced during a study of blood T cell repertoires in COVID-19. The V and J ends lost 1 base and 5 bases, in that order; junction bases with no gene match: 7. The CDR3 has 16 residues. The germline gives CDR1 LGHNA, CDR2 YSLEER. As originally analysed: Nucleated cell number was recorded as an estimate derived from reference gene primer amplification. TCRdb's copy holds only in-frame clones and misses some; the assay was immunoSEQ multiplex PCR. V and J calls and clone size are copied from that table; D and trimming were computed from the DNA. The repertoire has a few hundred thousand clones, over 80% of them found once; the top ten carry 6.8%. Ages ranged from roughly 18 to 100 years, with residence in around 24 US areas. Categorization into cohorts depended on clinical history that participants reported.

J is TRBJ1-2 and V is TRBV4-3, with 10 bases fitting TRBD1. The source is a woman aged 40 to 49 who had recovered from COVID-19. The sample taken for sequencing was PBMCs or T cells enriched from blood (not recorded which). This chain's CDR3 is CASSQGEGQGDYGYTF. CDR3 in DNA: TGCGCCAGCAGCCAAGGGGAAGGACAGGGGGATTATGGCTACACCTTC.